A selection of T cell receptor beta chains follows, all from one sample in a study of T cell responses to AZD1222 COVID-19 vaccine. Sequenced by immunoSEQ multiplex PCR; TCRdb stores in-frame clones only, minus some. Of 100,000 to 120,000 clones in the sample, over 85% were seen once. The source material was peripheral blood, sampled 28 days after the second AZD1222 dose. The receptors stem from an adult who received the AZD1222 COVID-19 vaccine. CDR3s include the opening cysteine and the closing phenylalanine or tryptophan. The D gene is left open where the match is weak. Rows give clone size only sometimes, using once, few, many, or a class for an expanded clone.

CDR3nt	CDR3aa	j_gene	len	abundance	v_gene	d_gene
TGCGCCAGCAGCTTCGAGGGCCAGTCTGGCTACACCTTC	CASSFEGQSGYTF	TRBJ1-2	13	-	TRBV5-1	-
TGTGCCAGCAGCTTAGGGGCAGGGCAAACTTACAATGAGCAGTTCTTC	CASSLGAGQTYNEQFF	TRBJ2-1	16	-	TRBV11-2	-
TGCGCCAGCAGCTCGGGTCAGGTACAAGATTATGGCTACACCTTC	CASSSGQVQDYGYTF	TRBJ1-2	15	-	TRBV5-1	-
TGTGCCAGCAGCCAAACCACCCAGGGCCAGCCCCAGCATTTT	CASSQTTQGQPQHF	TRBJ1-5	14	once	TRBV3-1/TRBV3-2	-
TGTGCCAGCAGCGTAGATGGGGGAGATCAGCCCCAGCATTTT	CASSVDGGDQPQHF	TRBJ1-5	14	-	TRBV9	-
TGTGCCAGCAGCCCGTCCACTCGGGGGCGCGGGGTGAACACTGAAGCTTTCTTT	CASSPSTRGRGVNTEAFF	TRBJ1-1	18	-	TRBV11-2	-
TGTGCCAGCAGCTTGAGGGTTAACATTCAGTACTTC	CASSLRVNIQYF	TRBJ2-4	12	-	TRBV5-8	-
TGTGCCAGCATAGGACAGAATAATGAAAAACTGTTTTTT	CASIGQNNEKLFF	TRBJ1-4	13	-	TRBV28	-
TGTGCCAGCAGCGTAGAGAGGGAACCTAACTATGGCTACACCTTC	CASSVEREPNYGYTF	TRBJ1-2	15	-	TRBV9	-
TGCGCCAGCAGCTCCGGGTTGAGTCCTTACACCATATATTTT	CASSSGLSPYTIYF	TRBJ1-3	14	-	TRBV5-1	-
TGTGCCAGCAGCGTAGGGGACAGGGGGGATTCACCCCTCCACTTT	CASSVGDRGDSPLHF	TRBJ1-6	15	-	TRBV9	TRBD1
TGTGCCAGCACCCCGGGACTAGCATTAAATGAGCAGTTCTTC	CASTPGLALNEQFF	TRBJ2-1	14	-	TRBV5-8	TRBD2
TGCGCCAGCAGCCAGGACAGGGCCGACGGCTACACCTTC	CASSQDRADGYTF	TRBJ1-2	13	-	TRBV5-1	TRBD1
TGCGCCAGCAGTGAGAGGAGGGCCGGATACAATGAGCAGTTCTTC	CASSERRAGYNEQFF	TRBJ2-1	15	-	TRBV10-1	-
TGTGCCAGCAGTGCAAGATCGAACACTGAAGCTTTCTTT	CASSARSNTEAFF	TRBJ1-1	13	-	TRBV25-1	-
TGTGCCAGCAGTGCCGGGACAGGCATGAACACTGAAGCTTTCTTT	CASSAGTGMNTEAFF	TRBJ1-1	15	-	TRBV27	TRBD1
TGTGCCAGCAGCTTGGGTGGGCGATTGGATGACTATGGCTACACCTTC	CASSLGGRLDDYGYTF	TRBJ1-2	16	-	TRBV11-3	-
TGCAGCGTTGGGGGTAGGGAGGGCCGTACACCGGGCGAGCAGTACTTC	CSVGGREGRTPGEQYF	TRBJ2-7	16	-	TRBV29-1	TRBD2
TGTGCCAGCAGTGAGGGACCCTTAATAACCTACAATGAGCAGTTCTTC	CASSEGPLITYNEQFF	TRBJ2-1	16	few	TRBV6-2/TRBV6-3	-
TGTGCCAGCAGTCTGAACACTGAAGCTTTCTTT	CASSLNTEAFF	TRBJ1-1	11	-	TRBV7-9	-
TGTGCCAGCAGCAAAACCGGGACAGCGAACACCGGGGAGCTGTTTTTT	CASSKTGTANTGELFF	TRBJ2-2	16	-	TRBV9	TRBD1
TGTGCCAGCAGTTTATTGGGGACTAGCGGTTACGAGCAGTACTTC	CASSLLGTSGYEQYF	TRBJ2-7	15	-	TRBV27	TRBD2
TGTGCCAGCAGGGGGACAGGGGGCTATGGCTACACCTTC	CASRGTGGYGYTF	TRBJ1-2	13	once	TRBV12-3/TRBV12-4	TRBD1
TGTGCCAGCAGCCCGCGGAAGGGGATTGGGGATGGCTACACCTTC	CASSPRKGIGDGYTF	TRBJ1-2	15	-	TRBV5-4	-
TGTGCCAGCCTCCCAGGGGATAATTCACCCCTCCACTTT	CASLPGDNSPLHF	TRBJ1-6	13	-	TRBV28	-
TGTGCCAGTAGTATAGGACAGGGGGCAGATACGCAGTATTTT	CASSIGQGADTQYF	TRBJ2-3	14	-	TRBV19	TRBD1
TGTGCCAGCAGGTACCCGGGTGGCGATGAGCAGTTCTTC	CASRYPGGDEQFF	TRBJ2-1	13	-	TRBV12-3/TRBV12-4	-
TGTGCCAGCAGCAGACTAGCCTATGAGCAGTTCTTC	CASSRLAYEQFF	TRBJ2-1	12	-	TRBV6-2/TRBV6-3	TRBD2
TGCGCCAGCAGCCGAAACGGGTGGGGGACTTGGGACTCAGATACGCAGTATTTT	CASSRNGWGTWDSDTQYF	TRBJ2-3	18	once	TRBV4-1	-
TGTGCCAGCAGAAGACAGGGCACCACCGGGGAGCTGTTTTTT	CASRRQGTTGELFF	TRBJ2-2	14	-	TRBV14	TRBD1
TGTGCCAGCAGCTCTCGACAGATCTATGGCTACACCTTC	CASSSRQIYGYTF	TRBJ1-2	13	-	TRBV7-2	-
TGTGCCAGCAGCGTAGGTGGGGACAGATCCTATGGCTACACCTTC	CASSVGGDRSYGYTF	TRBJ1-2	15	-	TRBV9	TRBD1
TGTGCCAGCAGTGAAGCGCCGGGCGCTAATTCACCCCTCCACTTT	CASSEAPGANSPLHF	TRBJ1-6	15	-	TRBV2	-
TGTGCCAGCAGCTTATTAGAGAACACTGAAGCTTTCTTT	CASSLLENTEAFF	TRBJ1-1	13	-	TRBV7-2	-
TGTGCCAGCAGGGCAGGACAGGGCGATGGCTACACCTTC	CASRAGQGDGYTF	TRBJ1-2	13	-	TRBV27	TRBD1
TGTGCCAGCAGTTCCTATGGACAGGGAAACTATGGCTACACCTTC	CASSSYGQGNYGYTF	TRBJ1-2	15	-	TRBV28	TRBD1
TGTGCCAGCAGCGGGACTAGCGGTACCTACGAGCAGTACTTC	CASSGTSGTYEQYF	TRBJ2-7	14	few	TRBV5-6	TRBD2
TGTGCAGCCACTAGCGGGCTGTACAATGAGCAGTTCTTC	CAATSGLYNEQFF	TRBJ2-1	13	-	TRBV19	TRBD2
TGTGCCAGCAGCTTTGGGACAGGGTGGCTCCCCCACGAGCAGTACTTC	CASSFGTGWLPHEQYF	TRBJ2-7	16	once	TRBV7-9	TRBD1
TGTGCCAGCAGTCTCCATCCCGCTGAGACCCAGTACTTC	CASSLHPAETQYF	TRBJ2-5	13	few	TRBV28	-
TGTGCCAGCAGTCGGGGGTGGGAGACCCAGTACTTC	CASSRGWETQYF	TRBJ2-5	12	-	TRBV12-3/TRBV12-4	-
TGTGCCAGCAGCCAAGACGGGGCTAGCGGGGCCCACGAGCAGTACTTC	CASSQDGASGAHEQYF	TRBJ2-7	16	-	TRBV3-1/TRBV3-2	TRBD2
TGTGCCAGCAGCCGATGGGCAGGTGCGGGGGCAGATACGCAGTATTTT	CASSRWAGAGADTQYF	TRBJ2-3	16	-	TRBV3-1/TRBV3-2	TRBD2